Below are 19 T cell receptor beta chains sequenced from a single sample in a study of blood T cell repertoires in COVID-19. Profiling relied on immunoSEQ multiplex PCR, and the TCRdb table lists in-frame clones only, not all of them. The sample carries about 370,000 clones, about 87% recorded once. Sequenced: peripheral blood. The receptors were sampled from a woman in her 30s with COVID-19, enrolled during active disease.

CDR3 DNA sequence: TGTGCCAGTAGTGGAGGGGGCGCGGGCACCGGGGAGCTGTTTTTT. Protein sequence: CASSGGGAGTGELFF. This chain uses TRBV19 with TRBJ2-2; a possible D gene is TRBD1 (7 bases). V was shortened by 5 bases and J by 4 bases, with 14 bases between the two germline ends. This CDR3 has 15 amino acids. Germline lookup yields CDR1 LNHDA and CDR2 SQIVND (reference sequence).

This clone occurred once. This chain connects TRBV24-1 to TRBJ2-1; 10 bases map to TRBD1. J lost 7 bases, V lost 5 bases, and 13 bases had no gene match. From germline, CDR1 is KGHDR and CDR2 SFDVKD. This CDR3 has 17 residues. Here the CDR3 DNA reads TGTGCCACCAGTGCCGTCGGGACAGGGGATGTTTGGAATGAGCAGTTCTTC. It codes for CATSAVGTGDVWNEQFF.

The CDR3 nucleotides read TGCGCCAGCAGCCAGAGTCTAGCGGGAGGGTCAGATACGCAGTATTTT. Amino acids: CASSQSLAGGSDTQYF. The chain has TRBV4-1 and TRBJ2-3; 12 nucleotides line up with TRBD2. Germline lookup yields CDR1 MGHRA and CDR2 YSYEKL. This CDR3 region has 16 residues. V shed 3 bases and J 4 bases; nucleotides not matched to a gene: 5.

The chain combines TRBV10-3 with TRBJ2-5; TRBD1 agrees at 7 bases. The CDR3 has 12 amino acids. Trimming at V came to 4 bases and at J to 9 bases, leaving 5 bases not matched to a gene. CDR1 ENHRY and CDR2 SYGVKD come from the germline V gene. The CDR3 DNA is TGTGCCATCAGTGGGACAACAGGGGCCCAGTACTTC. Protein product: CAISGTTGAQYF.

V usage is TRBV27 and J usage is TRBJ2-7, with D possibly being TRBD2 (6 bases). This CDR3 is built from 14 residues. Germline lookup yields CDR1 MNHEY and CDR2 SMNVEV (reference sequence). V gave up 2 bases and J gave up 0 bases, with 8 bases separating them. The DNA for the CDR3 is TGTGCCAGCAGTTTACGGGGACTCTCCTACGAGCAGTACTTC. It is translated as CASSLRGLSYEQYF.

The chain is built from TRBV9 and TRBJ2-2, with 11 bases lining up with TRBD1. The CDR3 length is 19 residues. After removal of 4 bases from V and 0 bases from J, the junction contained 11 bases not matched to a gene. CDR1 and CDR2 (germline): SGDLS, YYNGEE. The CDR3 nucleotides are TGTGCCAGCAGCTCCCCGGGACAGGGGGATCTGGCGAACACCGGGGAGCTGTTTTTT. Translated: CASSSPGQGDLANTGELFF.

This clone was observed a handful of times. The V and J genes are TRBV7-2 and TRBJ2-7, with 9 bases aligning to TRBD1. CDR3 length equals 14 residues. The ends lost 6 bases at V and 5 bases at J; junction bases unmatched: 8. Germline V gene data show CDR1 as SGHTA and CDR2 as FQGNSA. CDR3 protein: CASSWTGDFNEQYF. The CDR3 nucleotides read TGTGCCAGCAGTTGGACAGGGGACTTTAACGAGCAGTACTTC.

V usage is TRBV5-6 and J usage is TRBJ2-5; TRBD2 matches at 9 bases. J lost 0 bases, V lost 0 bases, and 3 bases had no gene match. Germline-derived CDR1 and CDR2 are SGHDT and YYEEEE. CDR3 length: 16 amino acids. The CDR3 bases are TGTGCCAGCAGCTTGGTTAGCGGGAGTAACCAAGAGACCCAGTACTTC. Protein sequence: CASSLVSGSNQETQYF.

The genes are TRBV6-2 or TRBV6-3 and TRBJ2-7; 9 positions match TRBD2. The CDR3 has 15 amino acids. From germline, CDR1 is MNHEY and CDR2 SVGEGT. V shed 4 bases, J shed 5 bases, and the junction held 9 bases outside the gene matches. This chain's CDR3 is CASSSIAGEMDEQYF. CDR3 nucleotides: TGTGCCAGCAGTTCTATAGCGGGAGAAATGGACGAGCAGTACTTC.

The chain has TRBV29-1 and TRBJ1-1; weak D call: TRBD1 (6 bases). The V gene's germline CDR1 is SQVTM and CDR2 ANQGSEA. Trimming cost V 3 bases and J 5 bases, with 16 bases left between them. The CDR3 covers 14 residues. The CDR3 reads CSVEGPGGRTEAFF. CDR3 coding DNA: TGCAGCGTTGAGGGCCCGGGGGGGCGGACTGAAGCTTTCTTT.

This sequence joins TRBV3-1 (or the pseudogene TRBV3-2) and TRBJ2-1; no clear D gene. Germline values: CDR1 LGHDT, CDR2 YNNKEL (reference sequence). CDR3 size: 13 residues. V gave up 1 base and J gave up 14 bases, with 15 bases separating them. The CDR3 region is CASSQVPGSSEFF. CDR3 nucleotide sequence: TGTGCCAGCAGCCAAGTCCCCGGGTCATCGGAGTTCTTC.

The genes are TRBV27 and TRBJ2-5; TRBD1 matches 9 bases. The V segment lost 5 bases and the J segment 4 bases; nucleotides outside the gene matches: 5. The CDR3 sequence is 14 residues long. Germline-derived CDR1 and CDR2 are MNHEY and SMNVEV (reference sequence). The CDR3 region is CASSPGQGSETQYF. CDR3 DNA: TGTGCCAGCAGTCCTGGACAGGGGTCAGAGACCCAGTACTTC.

The rearrangement joins TRBV3-1 (or the pseudogene TRBV3-2) to TRBJ2-5; 7 positions agree with TRBD1. The germline CDR1 and CDR2 sequences are LGHDT and YNNKEL (reference sequence). J was trimmed by 4 bases and V by 1 base; bases with no gene match: 3. The CDR3 loop spans 14 amino acids. The CDR3 DNA is TGTGCCAGCAGCCAAGGACAGGGACGAGAGACCCAGTACTTC. The encoded protein is CASSQGQGRETQYF.

The rearrangement joins TRBV2 to TRBJ1-2; 7 nucleotides line up with TRBD1. The germline V gene has CDR1 SNHLY and CDR2 FYNNEI. The trim removed 5 bases at V and 4 bases at J, leaving 7 bases unmatched. This CDR3 contains 14 residues. CDR3: CASSQQGFGYGYTF. CDR3 coding DNA: TGTGCCAGCAGTCAACAGGGGTTTGGCTATGGCTACACCTTC.

The chain recombines TRBV11-1 with TRBJ2-7, with D perhaps TRBD2 (6 bases). The CDR3 is 15 amino acids. CDR1 and CDR2 from the germline V gene are SGHAT and FQDESV (reference sequence). The V gene lost 5 bases and the J gene lost 2 bases, with 16 bases spanning the gap. As DNA, the CDR3 is TGTGCCAGCAGCGAACCCGGGACTCTTACCTACGAGCAGTACTTC. Protein product: CASSEPGTLTYEQYF.

J is TRBJ2-2 and V is TRBV2; 7 bases align to TRBD1. Germline CDR1 and CDR2: SNHLY and FYNNEI. This CDR3 spans 17 amino acids. The trim removed 7 bases at V and 1 base at J, leaving 12 bases unmatched. The chain's CDR3 is CASTTPGQVRNTGELFF. The CDR3 DNA reads TGTGCCAGCACCACACCAGGACAGGTTCGGAACACCGGGGAGCTGTTTTTT.

This clone has a handful of counts. CDR3 residues: CASGRTGINEQYF. The CDR3 nucleotides read TGTGCCAGCGGCCGGACAGGGATCAACGAGCAGTACTTC. This rearrangement joins TRBV12-3 or TRBV12-4 to TRBJ2-7; TRBD1 agrees at 8 bases. The CDR3 consists of 13 residues. Unmatched junction bases numbered 8, after V lost 8 bases and J lost 5 bases.

The V call is TRBV27, the J call TRBJ1-1, with D possibly being TRBD1 (5 bases). This CDR3 spans 14 amino acids. Germline CDR1 is MNHEY and CDR2 is SMNVEV (reference sequence). With 6 bases removed from V and 1 base from J, the gap between germline ends came to 12 bases. The DNA for the CDR3 is TGTGCCAGCAGGTTGGGGCAGCCGAACACTGAAGCTTTCTTT. Translating gives CASRLGQPNTEAFF.

The CDR3 nucleotides read TGTGCCAGCTCAGCCACAGGCGACCTTGAGCAGTACTTC. This translates into CASSATGDLEQYF. The chain uses TRBV18 and TRBJ2-7, with D possibly being TRBD1 (5 bases). The CDR3 is 13 residues long. The ends were cut back, 5 bases at V and 7 bases at J, with 15 bases in the middle. Germline V gene data show CDR1 as KGHSH and CDR2 as LQKENI.